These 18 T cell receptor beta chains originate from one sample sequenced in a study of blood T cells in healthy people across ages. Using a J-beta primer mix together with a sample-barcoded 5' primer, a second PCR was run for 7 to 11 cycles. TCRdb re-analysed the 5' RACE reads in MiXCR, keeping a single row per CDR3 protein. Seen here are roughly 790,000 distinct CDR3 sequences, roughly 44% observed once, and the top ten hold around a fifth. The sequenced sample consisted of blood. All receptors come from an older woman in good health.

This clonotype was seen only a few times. This chain's CDR3 is CAISDTGTGTSTDTQYF. The CDR3 DNA follows: TGTGCCATCAGTGATACCGGGACAGGGACTAGCACAGATACGCAGTATTTT. This chain uses TRBV10-3 with TRBJ2-3; 9 nucleotides agree with TRBD1. V was pared by 3 bases and J by 0 bases, with 7 bases of the junction left unmatched. Looked up from germline, CDR1 is ENHRY and CDR2 is SYGVKD. This CDR3 has 17 amino acids.

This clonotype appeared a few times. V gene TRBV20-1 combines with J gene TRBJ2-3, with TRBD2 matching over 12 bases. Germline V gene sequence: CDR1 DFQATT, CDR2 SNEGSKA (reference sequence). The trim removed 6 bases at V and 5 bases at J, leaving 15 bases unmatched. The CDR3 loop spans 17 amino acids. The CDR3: CSAAGTSGPRGGDTQYF. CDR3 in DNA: TGCAGTGCCGCCGGGACTAGCGGGCCCCGGGGTGGAGATACGCAGTATTTT.

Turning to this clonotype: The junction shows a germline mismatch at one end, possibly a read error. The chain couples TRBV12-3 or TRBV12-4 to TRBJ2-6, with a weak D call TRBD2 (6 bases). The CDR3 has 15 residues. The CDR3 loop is CASCLGAGGANVLTF. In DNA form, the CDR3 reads TGTGCCAGCTGTTTAGGGGCGGGAGGGGCCAACGTCCTGACTTTC.

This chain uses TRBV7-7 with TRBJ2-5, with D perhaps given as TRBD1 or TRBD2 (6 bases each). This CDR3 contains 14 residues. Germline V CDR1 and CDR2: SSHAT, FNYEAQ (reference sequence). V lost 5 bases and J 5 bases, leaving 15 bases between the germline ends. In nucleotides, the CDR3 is TGTGCCAGCAGCCCCGGAGGGGGGCACGAGACCCAGTACTTC. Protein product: CASSPGGGHETQYF. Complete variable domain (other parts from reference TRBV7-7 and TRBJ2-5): GAGVSQSPRYKVTKRGQDVTLRCDPISSHATLYWYQQALGQGPEFLTYFNYEAQPDKSGLPSDRFSAERPEGSISTLTIQRTEQRDSAMYRCASSPGGGHETQYFGPGTRLLVL.

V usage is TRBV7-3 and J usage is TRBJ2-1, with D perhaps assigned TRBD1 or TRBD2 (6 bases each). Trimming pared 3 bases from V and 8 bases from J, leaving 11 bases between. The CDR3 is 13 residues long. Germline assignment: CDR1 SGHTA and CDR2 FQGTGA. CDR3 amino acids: CASSFYGGDEQFF. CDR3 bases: TGTGCCAGCAGCTTCTACGGGGGCGATGAGCAGTTCTTC. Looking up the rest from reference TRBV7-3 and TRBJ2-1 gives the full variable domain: GAGVSQTPSNKVTEKGKYVELRCDPISGHTALYWYRQSLGQGPEFLIYFQGTGAADDSGLPNDRFFAVRPEGSVSTLKIQRTERGDSAVYLCASSFYGGDEQFFGPGTRLTVL.

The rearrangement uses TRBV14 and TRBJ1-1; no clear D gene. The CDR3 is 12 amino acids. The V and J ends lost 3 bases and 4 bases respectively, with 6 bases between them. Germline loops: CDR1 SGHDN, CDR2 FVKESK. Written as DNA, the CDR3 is TGTGCCAGCAGCCACCGGAGCACTGAAGCTTTCTTT. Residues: CASSHRSTEAFF.

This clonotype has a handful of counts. CDR3 protein: CASSQAGFEQGYTF. The CDR3 coding sequence is TGTGCCAGCAGCCAAGCAGGGTTCGAGCAGGGCTACACCTTC. The J gene is TRBJ1-2, the V gene TRBV3-1; TRBD1 is a possible D gene (5 bases). The CDR3 covers 14 residues. Germline-derived CDR1 and CDR2 are LGHDT and YNNKEL (reference sequence). The V end lost 1 base, the J end lost 8 bases, and 14 bases lay between the germline ends.

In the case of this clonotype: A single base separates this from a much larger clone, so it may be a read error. In nucleotides, the CDR3 is TGTGCCAGCAGCCTCTTACCAGCCTGGCGCTACAATGAGCAGTACTTC. It translates to CASSLLPAWRYNEQYF. The chain is built from TRBV11-2 and TRBJ2-1, with D hard to call. The J call may be in error: the DNA end matches TRBJ2-7 better. This CDR3 has 16 amino acids. The germline CDR1 and CDR2 sequences are SGHAT and FQNNGV.

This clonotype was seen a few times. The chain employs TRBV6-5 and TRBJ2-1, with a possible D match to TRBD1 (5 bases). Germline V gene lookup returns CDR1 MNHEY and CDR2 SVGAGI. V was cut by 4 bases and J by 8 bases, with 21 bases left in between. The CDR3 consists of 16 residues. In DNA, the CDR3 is TGTGCCAGCAGTTCCCGGCTAGGCAGTAAACAGGATGAGCAGTTCTTC. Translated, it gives CASSSRLGSKQDEQFF.

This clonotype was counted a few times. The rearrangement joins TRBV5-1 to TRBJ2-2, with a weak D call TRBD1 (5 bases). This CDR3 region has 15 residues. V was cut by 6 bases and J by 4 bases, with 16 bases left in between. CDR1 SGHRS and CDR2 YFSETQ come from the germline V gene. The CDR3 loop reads CASIEQGGGTGELFF. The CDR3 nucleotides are TGCGCCAGCATTGAGCAGGGCGGCGGCACCGGGGAGCTGTTTTTT.

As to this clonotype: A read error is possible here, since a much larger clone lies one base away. CDR3 sequence reads: CSVDGVAAYKQYF. CDR3 coding DNA: TGCAGCGTTGATGGGGTAGCAGCCTACAAGCAGTACTTC. The chain employs TRBV29-1 and TRBJ2-4; D gene unclear. Between the trimmed V and J ends, which lost 3 bases and 13 bases, there was a span of 19 bases. The germline CDR1 and CDR2 sequences are SQVTM and ANQGSEA. The CDR3 extends over 13 amino acids.

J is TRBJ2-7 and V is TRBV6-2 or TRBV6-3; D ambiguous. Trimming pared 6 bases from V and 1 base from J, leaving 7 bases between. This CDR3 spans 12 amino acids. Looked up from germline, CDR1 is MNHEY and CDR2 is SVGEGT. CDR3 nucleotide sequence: TGTGCCAGCAGGTACCCGTCCTACGAGCAGTACTTC. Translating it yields CASRYPSYEQYF.

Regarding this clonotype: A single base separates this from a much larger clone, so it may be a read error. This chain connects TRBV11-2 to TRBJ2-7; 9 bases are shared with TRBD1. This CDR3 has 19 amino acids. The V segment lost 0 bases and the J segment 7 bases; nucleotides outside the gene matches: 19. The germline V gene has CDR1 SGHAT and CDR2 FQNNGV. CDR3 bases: TGTGCCAGCAGCTTAGATGCCCAGAGGGACAGGGCAGCCTACAATGAGCAGTACTTC. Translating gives CASSLDAQRDRAAYNEQYF. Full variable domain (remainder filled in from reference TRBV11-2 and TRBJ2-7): EAGVAQSPRYKIIEKRQSVAFWCNPISGHATLYWYQQILGQGPKLLIQFQNNGVVDDSQLPKDRFSAERLKGVDSTLKIQPAKLEDSAVYLCASSLDAQRDRAAYNEQYFGPGTRLTVT.

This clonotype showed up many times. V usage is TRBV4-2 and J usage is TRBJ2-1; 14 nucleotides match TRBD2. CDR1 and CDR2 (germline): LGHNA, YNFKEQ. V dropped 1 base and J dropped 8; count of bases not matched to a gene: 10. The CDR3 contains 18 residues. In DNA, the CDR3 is TGTGCCAGCAGCCAAGGGAGACTAGCGGGGGGGCCGCGCGATGAGCAGTTCTTC. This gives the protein CASSQGRLAGGPRDEQFF.

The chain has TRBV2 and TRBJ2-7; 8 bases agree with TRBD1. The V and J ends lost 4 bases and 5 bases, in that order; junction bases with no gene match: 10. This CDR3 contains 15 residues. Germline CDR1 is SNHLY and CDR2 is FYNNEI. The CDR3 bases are TGTGCCAGCAGTGTGTTTCCCGGGACAGGAGACGAGCAGTACTTC. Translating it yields CASSVFPGTGDEQYF.

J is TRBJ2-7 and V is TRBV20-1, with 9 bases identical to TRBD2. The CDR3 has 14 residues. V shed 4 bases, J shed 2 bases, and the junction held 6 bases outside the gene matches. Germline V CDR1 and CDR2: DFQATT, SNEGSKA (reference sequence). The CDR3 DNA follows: TGCAGTGCTATCCGGACTAGCGCTACCTACGAGCAGTACTTC. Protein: CSAIRTSATYEQYF.

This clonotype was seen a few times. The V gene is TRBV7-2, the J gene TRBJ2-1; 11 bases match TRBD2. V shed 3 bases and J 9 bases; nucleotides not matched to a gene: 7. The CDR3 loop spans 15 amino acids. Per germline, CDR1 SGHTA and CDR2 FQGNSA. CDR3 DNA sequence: TGTGCCAGCAGCTTTAGCGGGGGGGCGGGTACTGAGCAGTTCTTC. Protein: CASSFSGGAGTEQFF.

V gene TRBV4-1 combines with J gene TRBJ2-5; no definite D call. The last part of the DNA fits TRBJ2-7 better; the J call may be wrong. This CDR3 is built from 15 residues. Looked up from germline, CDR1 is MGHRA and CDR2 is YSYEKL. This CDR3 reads CASSQVIGSSYEQYF. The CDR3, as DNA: TGCGCCAGCAGCCAAGTTATAGGGTCGTCCTACGAGCAGTACTTC.